Listed below are T cell receptor beta chains from one sample, sequenced in a study of blood T cell repertoires in COVID-19. TCRdb's table, derived via immunoSEQ multiplex PCR, lists solely in-frame clones and lacks some. Here the sample spans roughly 200,000 clones, approximately 85% being singletons. Sequencing was performed on peripheral blood. The receptors were gathered from a man aged 55 to 70 with acute or convalescent COVID-19. Both conserved end residues are part of each CDR3. Each record gives: J gene, CDR3 length, D gene, V gene, clone size, CDR3 protein, CDR3 DNA. The D gene is left open where the match is weak. Clone sizes are given selectively: once, few, many, or a class where the clone is expanded.

>TRBJ1-1|13|TRBD1|TRBV30|-
CAWRQGRNTEAFF
TGTGCCTGGAGACAGGGGAGGAACACTGAAGCTTTCTTT
>TRBJ1-1|14|-|TRBV4-2|many
CASSQGGSEREAFF
TGTGCCAGCAGCCAAGGAGGGTCGGAGCGGGAAGCTTTCTTT
>TRBJ2-5|15|-|TRBV28|-
CASTPSGQGQETQYF
TGTGCCAGCACTCCATCGGGGCAGGGGCAAGAGACCCAGTACTTC
>TRBJ1-5|15|TRBD1|TRBV4-2|-
CASSQVGQGNQPQHF
TGTGCCAGCAGCCAAGTGGGACAGGGCAATCAGCCCCAGCATTTT
>TRBJ2-3|17|TRBD2|TRBV7-9|-
CASSLRVAGVASDTQYF
TGTGCCAGCAGCTTAAGGGTCGCGGGAGTAGCGTCAGATACGCAGTATTTT
>TRBJ1-1|13|-|TRBV18|-
CASSPGEGTEAFF
TGTGCCAGCTCACCCGGGGAGGGCACTGAAGCTTTCTTT
>TRBJ2-3|15|-|TRBV6-2/TRBV6-3|once
CASSYGAASTDTQYF
TGTGCCAGCAGTTACGGGGCTGCTAGCACAGATACGCAGTATTTT
>TRBJ1-1|16|-|TRBV4-1|-
CASSQVGAGLNTEAFF
TGCGCCAGCAGCCAAGTAGGTGCGGGGCTGAACACTGAAGCTTTCTTT
>TRBJ2-3|13|-|TRBV27|-
CASSRPLTDTQYF
TGTGCCAGCAGTCGTCCCCTCACAGATACGCAGTATTTT
>TRBJ1-6|16|-|TRBV5-1|-
CASSLTAGSYNSPLHF
TGCGCCAGCAGCTTGACGGCGGGCTCCTATAATTCACCCCTCCACTTT